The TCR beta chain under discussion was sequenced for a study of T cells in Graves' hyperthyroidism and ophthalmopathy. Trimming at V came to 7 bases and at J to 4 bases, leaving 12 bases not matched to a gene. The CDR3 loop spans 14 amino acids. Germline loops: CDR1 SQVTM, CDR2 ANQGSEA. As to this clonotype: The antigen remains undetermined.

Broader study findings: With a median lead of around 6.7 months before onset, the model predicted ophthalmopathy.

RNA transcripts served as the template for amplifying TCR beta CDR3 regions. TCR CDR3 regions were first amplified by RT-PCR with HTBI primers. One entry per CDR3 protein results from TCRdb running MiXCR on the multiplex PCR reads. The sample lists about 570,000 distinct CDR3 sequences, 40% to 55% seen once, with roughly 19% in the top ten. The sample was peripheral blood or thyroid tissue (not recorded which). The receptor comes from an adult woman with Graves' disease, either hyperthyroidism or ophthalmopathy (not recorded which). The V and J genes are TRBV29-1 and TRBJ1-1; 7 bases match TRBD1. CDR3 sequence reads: CSAQLTGTPTEAFF. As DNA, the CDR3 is TGCAGCGCCCAGCTGACAGGGACCCCCACTGAAGCTTTCTTT.